This T cell receptor (beta chain) was sequenced for a study of blood T cell repertoires in COVID-19. Clones were read by immunoSEQ multiplex PCR, and TCRdb kept only the in-frame ones, dropping some. The data hold 220,000 or so clones, with around 83% observed a single time. The clonotype was recovered from a woman between 50 and 59 years old with COVID-19, enrolled during active disease. Sequenced sample: peripheral blood.

The CDR3 sequence is CASSRDRFNEQFF. DNA of the CDR3: TGTGCCAGCAGTCGGGACAGATTCAATGAGCAGTTCTTC. The chain joins TRBV6-5 to TRBJ2-1; TRBD1 aligns across 7 bases. V dropped 5 bases and J dropped 6; count of bases not matched to a gene: 4. Germline CDR1 MNHEY, CDR2 SVGAGI. There are 13 residues in the CDR3.